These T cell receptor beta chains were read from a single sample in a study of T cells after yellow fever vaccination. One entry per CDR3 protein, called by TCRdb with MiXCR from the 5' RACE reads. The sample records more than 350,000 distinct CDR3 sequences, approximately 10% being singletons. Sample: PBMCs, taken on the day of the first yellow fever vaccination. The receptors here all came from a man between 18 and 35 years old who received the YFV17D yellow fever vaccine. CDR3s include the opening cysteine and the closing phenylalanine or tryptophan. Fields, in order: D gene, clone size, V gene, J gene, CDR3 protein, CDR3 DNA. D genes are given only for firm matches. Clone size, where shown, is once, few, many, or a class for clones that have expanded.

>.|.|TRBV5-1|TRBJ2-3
CASSLDAIDTQYF
TGCGCCAGCAGCTTGGATGCGATAGATACGCAGTATTTT
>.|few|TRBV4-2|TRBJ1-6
CASSQEGDSYNSPLHF
TGTGCCAGCAGCCAAGAAGGGGATTCCTATAATTCACCCCTCCACTTT
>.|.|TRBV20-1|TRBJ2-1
CSARRGASFDNEQFF
TGCAGTGCTAGACGGGGGGCTAGTTTCGACAATGAGCAGTTCTTC
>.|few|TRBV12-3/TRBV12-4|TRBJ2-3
CASSFVADTQYF
TGTGCCAGCAGTTTCGTCGCAGATACGCAGTATTTT
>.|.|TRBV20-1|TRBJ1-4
CSARKDRNEKLFF
TGCAGTGCTAGAAAGGACAGAAATGAAAAACTGTTTTTT
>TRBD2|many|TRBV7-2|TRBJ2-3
CASSLRRGGADTQYF
TGTGCCAGCAGCTTACGGCGGGGAGGGGCAGATACGCAGTATTTT
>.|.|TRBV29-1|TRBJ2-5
CSVEPSGHQETQYF
TGCAGCGTTGAGCCCTCGGGACACCAAGAGACCCAGTACTTC
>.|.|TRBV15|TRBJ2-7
CATSAGVGGPDEQYF
TGTGCCACCAGCGCAGGAGTCGGGGGGCCGGACGAGCAGTACTTC
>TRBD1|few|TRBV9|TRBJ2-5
CASSVYAGTGLQETQYF
TGTGCCAGCAGCGTTTACGCTGGGACAGGGCTTCAAGAGACCCAGTACTTC
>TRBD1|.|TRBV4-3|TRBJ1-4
CASSHDRDRWATNEKLFF
TGCGCCAGCAGCCACGACAGGGACAGATGGGCAACTAATGAAAAACTGTTTTTT
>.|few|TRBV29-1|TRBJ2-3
CSAVEARDTQYF
TGCAGCGCCGTCGAGGCTCGGGATACGCAGTATTTT
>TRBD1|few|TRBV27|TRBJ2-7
CASSTQMTGFYEQYF
TGTGCCAGCAGTACACAAATGACAGGGTTCTACGAGCAGTACTTC
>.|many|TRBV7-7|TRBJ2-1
CASSLGGNTAQFF
TGTGCCAGCAGCTTAGGCGGGAATACGGCGCAGTTCTTC
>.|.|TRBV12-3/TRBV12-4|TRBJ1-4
CASSSPGGTEKLFF
TGTGCCAGCAGTTCCCCGGGGGGGACTGAAAAACTGTTTTTT
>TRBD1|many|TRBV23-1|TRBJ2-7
CASSEAVGQGIGVYEQYF
TGCGCCAGCAGCGAGGCGGTGGGACAGGGTATTGGAGTTTACGAGCAGTACTTC
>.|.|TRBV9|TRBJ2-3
CASSGKRDLRPDTQYF
TGTGCCAGCAGCGGTAAGAGGGACTTACGTCCAGATACGCAGTATTTT
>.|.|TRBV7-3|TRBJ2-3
CASSSGLDDTQYF
TGTGCCAGCAGCTCAGGACTGGACGATACGCAGTATTTT
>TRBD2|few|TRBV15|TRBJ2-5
CATSRDGGAYETQYF
TGTGCCACCAGCAGAGACGGGGGGGCGTATGAGACCCAGTACTTC
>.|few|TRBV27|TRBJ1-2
CTSSFGESYGYTF
TGCACCAGCAGTTTCGGGGAGAGCTATGGCTACACCTTC
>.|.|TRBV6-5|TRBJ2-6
CASSYSFTGADVLTF
TGTGCCAGCAGTTACTCGTTTACTGGGGCCGACGTCCTGACTTTC
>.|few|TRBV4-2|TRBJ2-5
CASSQEGAQETQYF
TGTGCCAGCAGCCAAGAGGGGGCCCAAGAGACCCAGTACTTC
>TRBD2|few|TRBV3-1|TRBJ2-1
CASSQGLAGGFNEQFF
TGTGCCAGCAGCCAAGGGCTGGCGGGGGGCTTTAATGAGCAGTTCTTC
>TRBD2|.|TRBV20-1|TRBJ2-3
CCARASSGGRTDTQYF
TGCTGTGCTAGAGCCTCTAGCGGGGGACGCACAGATACGCAGTATTTT
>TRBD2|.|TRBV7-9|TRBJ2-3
CASRPAGGSPRTDTQYF
TGTGCCAGCAGACCAGCGGGGGGCTCCCCACGCACAGATACGCAGTATTTT
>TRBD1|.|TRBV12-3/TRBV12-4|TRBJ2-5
CASSRGQEETQYF
TGTGCCAGCAGCAGGGGACAGGAAGAGACCCAGTACTTC
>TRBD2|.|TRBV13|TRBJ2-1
CASSPRLALYNEQFF
TGTGCCAGCAGCCCCCGACTAGCCCTCTACAATGAGCAGTTCTTC
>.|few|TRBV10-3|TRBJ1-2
CAISTLAGSFDGYTF
TGTGCCATCAGTACCCTGGCAGGGTCCTTCGATGGCTACACCTTC
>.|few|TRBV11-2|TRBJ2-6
CASSAGAGANVLTF
TGTGCCAGCAGCGCGGGTGCTGGGGCCAACGTCCTGACTTTC
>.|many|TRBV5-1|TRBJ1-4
CASSPGAGGLATNEKLFF
TGCGCCAGCAGCCCAGGAGCGGGGGGGCTTGCAACTAATGAAAAACTGTTTTTT
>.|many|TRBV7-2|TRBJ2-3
CASSLARDRYTDTQYF
TGTGCCAGCAGCTTAGCCCGAGACAGATACACAGATACGCAGTATTTT
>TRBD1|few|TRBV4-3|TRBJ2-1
CASSQDIQGAFKYNEQFF
TGCGCCAGCAGCCAAGATATCCAGGGGGCGTTCAAATACAATGAGCAGTTCTTC
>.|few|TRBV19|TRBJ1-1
CASRQYSFGNTEAFF
TGTGCCAGTAGACAGTACTCTTTTGGGAACACTGAAGCTTTCTTT
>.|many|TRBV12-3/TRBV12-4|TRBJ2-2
CASWNTGELFF
TGTGCCAGCTGGAACACCGGGGAGCTGTTTTTT
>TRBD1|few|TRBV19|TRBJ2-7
CASSIGQGYEQYF
TGTGCCAGTAGTATAGGACAGGGTTACGAGCAGTACTTC
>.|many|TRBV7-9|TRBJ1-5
CASSFSDTNQPQHF
TGTGCCAGCAGCTTTAGTGACACCAATCAGCCCCAGCATTTT
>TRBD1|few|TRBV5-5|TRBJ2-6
CASSGTGRSGANVLTF
TGTGCCAGCAGCGGGACAGGGAGGTCTGGGGCCAACGTCCTGACTTTC
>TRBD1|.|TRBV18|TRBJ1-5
CASSQTRGQPQHF
TGTGCCAGCTCACAAACCAGGGGGCAGCCCCAGCATTTT
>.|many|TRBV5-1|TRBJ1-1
CASSLDSSNTEAFF
TGCGCCAGCAGCTTGGACAGCTCGAACACTGAAGCTTTCTTT
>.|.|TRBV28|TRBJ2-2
CASSPYSDLNTGELFF
TGTGCCAGCAGTCCTTACTCCGACTTGAACACCGGGGAGCTGTTTTTT
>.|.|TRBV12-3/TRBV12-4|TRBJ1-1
CASSPAFGTMNTEAFF
TGTGCCAGCAGTCCCGCCTTTGGTACCATGAACACTGAAGCTTTCTTT
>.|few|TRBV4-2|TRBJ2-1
CASGFTGLREYNEQFF
TGTGCCAGCGGCTTCACGGGACTGCGAGAGTACAATGAGCAGTTCTTC
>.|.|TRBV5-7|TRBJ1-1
CASSPGPPCGTEAFF
TGTGCCAGCAGCCCTGGCCCTCCCTGTGGCACTGAAGCTTTCTTT
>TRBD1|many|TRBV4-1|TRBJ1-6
CASSQGRGFNSPLHF
TGCGCCAGCAGCCAAGGCAGGGGGTTTAATTCACCCCTCCACTTT
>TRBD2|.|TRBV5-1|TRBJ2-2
CASSKGLAGALTGELFF
TGCGCCAGCAGCAAGGGACTAGCGGGGGCATTAACCGGGGAGCTGTTTTTT
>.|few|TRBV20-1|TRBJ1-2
CSAAQNYGYTF
TGCAGTGCTGCCCAAAACTATGGCTACACCTTC
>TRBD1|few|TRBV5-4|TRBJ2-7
CASSFDRGREQYF
TGTGCCAGCAGCTTTGACAGGGGACGGGAGCAGTACTTC
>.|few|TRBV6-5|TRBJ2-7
CASSYSYPGPENYEQYF
TGTGCCAGCAGTTACTCGTACCCGGGACCTGAAAACTACGAGCAGTACTTC
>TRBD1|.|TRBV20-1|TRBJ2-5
CSANTGGAETQYF
TGCAGTGCCAACACAGGGGGCGCTGAGACCCAGTACTTC
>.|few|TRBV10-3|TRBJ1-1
CAIGGSRNTEAFF
TGTGCCATCGGTGGCAGTCGGAACACTGAAGCTTTCTTT
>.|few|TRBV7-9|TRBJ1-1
CASSGQGEAFF
TGTGCCAGCAGCGGGCAGGGTGAAGCTTTCTTT
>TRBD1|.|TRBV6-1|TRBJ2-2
CASSGQGLMDTGELFF
TGTGCCAGCAGTGGACAGGGTCTTATGGACACCGGGGAGCTGTTTTTT
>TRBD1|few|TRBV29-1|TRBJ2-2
CSVVGQGAGGELFF
TGCAGCGTTGTAGGACAGGGGGCCGGCGGGGAGCTGTTTTTT
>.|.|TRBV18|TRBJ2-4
CASSPETAKNIQYF
TGTGCCAGCTCACCAGAAACAGCCAAAAACATTCAGTACTTC
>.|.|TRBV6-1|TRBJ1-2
CASQTAANYGYTF
TGTGCCAGCCAGACAGCAGCTAACTATGGCTACACCTTC
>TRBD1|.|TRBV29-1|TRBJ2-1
CSGRQGQLVNEQFF
TGCAGCGGTAGACAGGGGCAGTTAGTTAATGAGCAGTTCTTC